These T cell receptor beta chains were read from a single sample in a study of shared clonotypes between healthy human individuals. Clones were read by immunoSEQ multiplex PCR, and TCRdb kept only the in-frame ones, dropping some. The sample records millions of clones, around 95% being singletons. Sample: naive CD4+ T cells sorted from blood. These receptors were collected from a man aged 18 to 29 in good health. Each CDR3 is given with its conserved first and last residue. D genes are given only for firm matches.

V	J	D	DNA	CDR3
TRBV5-1	TRBJ1-5	.	TGCGCCAGCAGCCCGGGACCGTCAGGGTCCCAGCATTTT	CASSPGPSGSQHF
TRBV11-2	TRBJ1-6	.	TGTGCCAGCAGCTTGGAGGCATGGAGGAGCTATAATTCACCCCTCCACTTT	CASSLEAWRSYNSPLHF
TRBV6-6	TRBJ1-4	.	TGTGCCAGCAGTGCCGGTGAGGGCGAAAAACTGTTTTTT	CASSAGEGEKLFF
TRBV4-1	TRBJ2-2	.	TGCGCCAGCAGCTCAAGAGGGGCCCCGAACACCGGGGAGCTGTTTTTT	CASSSRGAPNTGELFF
TRBV5-1	TRBJ1-4	.	TGCGCCAGCAGCCCCCCTACAGGGAGGTCTAATGAAAAACTGTTTTTT	CASSPPTGRSNEKLFF
TRBV9	TRBJ2-1	TRBD2	TGTGCCAGCAGCGCGGGACTAGCACCCTACAATGAGCAGTTCTTC	CASSAGLAPYNEQFF
TRBV28	TRBJ1-1	TRBD1	TGTGCCAGCAGTTTACCGGACAGGTTGAACACTGAAGCTTTCTTT	CASSLPDRLNTEAFF
TRBV30	TRBJ1-2	.	TGTGCCTGGAGTGTCGTGACGGGCTATGGCTACACCTTC	CAWSVVTGYGYTF
TRBV6-1	TRBJ2-7	.	TGTGCCAGCAGGCCCCGGGCCGAGGACTTCTACGAGCAGTACTTC	CASRPRAEDFYEQYF
TRBV5-1	TRBJ2-7	TRBD2	TGCGCCAGCAGCTTGGACCCGGGGGGGACCGAGCAGTACTTC	CASSLDPGGTEQYF